This record concerns one TCR beta chain sequence. The data are from a study of blood T cells in healthy people across ages. Sample-barcoded 5' priming and a J-beta primer mix drove a second PCR of 7 to 11 cycles. TCRdb re-analysed the 5' RACE reads in MiXCR, keeping a single row per CDR3 protein. The table shows about 1.8 million distinct CDR3 sequences, with roughly 49% occurring only once. CDR1 is SGHTA and CDR2 is FQGNSA in the germline V gene. Trimming left V 5 bases short and J 14 bases short, with 11 bases between. The CDR3 consists of 10 residues. The chain combines TRBV7-2 with TRBJ2-3, with D unresolved. The sample taken for sequencing was blood. The clonotype originates from a woman in her thirties or forties in good health. CDR3: CASSILFPYF. In nucleotides, the CDR3 is TGTGCCAGCAGCATACTCTTCCCGTATTTT.